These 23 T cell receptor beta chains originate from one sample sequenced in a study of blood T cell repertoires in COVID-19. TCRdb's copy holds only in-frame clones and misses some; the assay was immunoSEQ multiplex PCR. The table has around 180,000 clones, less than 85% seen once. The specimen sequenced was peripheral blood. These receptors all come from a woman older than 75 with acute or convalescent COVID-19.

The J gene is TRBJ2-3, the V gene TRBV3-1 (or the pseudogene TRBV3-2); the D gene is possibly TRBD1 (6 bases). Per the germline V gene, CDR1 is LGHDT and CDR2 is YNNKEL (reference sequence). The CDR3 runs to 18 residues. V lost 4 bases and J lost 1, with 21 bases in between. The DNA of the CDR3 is TGTGCCAGCAGCCCGATACAGGGAGCTGAGAGGGGCACAGATACGCAGTATTTT. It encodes CASSPIQGAERGTDTQYF.

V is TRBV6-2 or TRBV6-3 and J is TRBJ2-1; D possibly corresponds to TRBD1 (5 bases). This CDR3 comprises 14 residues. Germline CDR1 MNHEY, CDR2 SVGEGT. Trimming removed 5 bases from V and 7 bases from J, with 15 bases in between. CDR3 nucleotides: TGTGCCAGCAGTGATTGGCGACAGCCGAATGAGCAGTTCTTC. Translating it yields CASSDWRQPNEQFF.

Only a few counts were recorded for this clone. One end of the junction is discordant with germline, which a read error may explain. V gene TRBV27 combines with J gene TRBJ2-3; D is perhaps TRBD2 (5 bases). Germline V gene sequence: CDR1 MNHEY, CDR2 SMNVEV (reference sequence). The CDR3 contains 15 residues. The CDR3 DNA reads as TGTGCCAGCACCCCGGAGGTTTCTGGCACTGATACGCAGTATTTT. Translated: CASTPEVSGTDTQYF.

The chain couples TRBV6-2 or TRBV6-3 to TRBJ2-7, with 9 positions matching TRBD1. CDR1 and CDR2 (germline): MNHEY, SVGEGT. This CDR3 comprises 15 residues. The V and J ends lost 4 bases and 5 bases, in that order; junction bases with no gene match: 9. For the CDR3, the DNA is TGTGCCAGCAGTTGCCACCGGGACAGGGCGAACGAGCAGTACTTC. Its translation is CASSCHRDRANEQYF.

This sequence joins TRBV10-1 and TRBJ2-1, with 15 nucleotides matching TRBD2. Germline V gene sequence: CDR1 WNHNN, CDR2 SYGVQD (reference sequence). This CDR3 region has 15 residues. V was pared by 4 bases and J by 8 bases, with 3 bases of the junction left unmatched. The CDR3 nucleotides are TGCGCCAGCAGTGGGACTAGCGGGAGGGTCGATGAGCAGTTCTTC. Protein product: CASSGTSGRVDEQFF.

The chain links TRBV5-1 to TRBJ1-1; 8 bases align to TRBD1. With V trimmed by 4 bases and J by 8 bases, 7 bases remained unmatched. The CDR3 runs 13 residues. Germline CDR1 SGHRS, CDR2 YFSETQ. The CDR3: CASSLGQGLEAFF. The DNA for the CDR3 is TGCGCCAGCAGCCTTGGACAGGGACTAGAAGCTTTCTTT.

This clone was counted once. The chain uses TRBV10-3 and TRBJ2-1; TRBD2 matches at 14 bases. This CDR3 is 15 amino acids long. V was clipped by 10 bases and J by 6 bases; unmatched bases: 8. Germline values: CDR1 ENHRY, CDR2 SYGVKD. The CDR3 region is CATLGLAGAGNEQFF. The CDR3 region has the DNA TGTGCCACTTTGGGACTAGCGGGAGCGGGCAATGAGCAGTTCTTC.

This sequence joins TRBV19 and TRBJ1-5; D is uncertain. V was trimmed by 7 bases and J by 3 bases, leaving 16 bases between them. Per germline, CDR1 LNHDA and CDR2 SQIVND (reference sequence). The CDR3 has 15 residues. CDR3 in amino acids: CASTVVGGNNQPQHF. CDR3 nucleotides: TGTGCCAGTACCGTAGTAGGAGGAAACAATCAGCCCCAGCATTTT.

CDR3 in amino acids: CAIRPGTSDEQFF. In DNA, the CDR3 is TGTGCCATCAGGCCTGGGACTTCCGATGAGCAGTTCTTC. The chain couples TRBV10-3 to TRBJ2-1; D is possibly TRBD2 (6 bases). From germline, CDR1 is ENHRY and CDR2 SYGVKD. The CDR3 spans 13 residues. Deletions cut 6 bases from V and 8 bases from J, with 14 bases between.

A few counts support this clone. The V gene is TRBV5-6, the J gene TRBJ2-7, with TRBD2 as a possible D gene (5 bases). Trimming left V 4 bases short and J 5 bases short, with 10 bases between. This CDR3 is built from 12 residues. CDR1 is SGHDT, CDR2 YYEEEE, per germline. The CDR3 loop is CASSEGFNEQYF. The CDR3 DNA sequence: TGTGCCAGCAGCGAGGGTTTCAACGAGCAGTACTTC.

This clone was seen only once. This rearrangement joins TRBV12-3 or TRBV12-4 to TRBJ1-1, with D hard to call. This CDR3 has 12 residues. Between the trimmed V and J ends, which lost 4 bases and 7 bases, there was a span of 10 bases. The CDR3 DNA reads TGTGCCAGCAGTTCTCGGGTGCGTGAAGCTTTCTTT. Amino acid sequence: CASSSRVREAFF.

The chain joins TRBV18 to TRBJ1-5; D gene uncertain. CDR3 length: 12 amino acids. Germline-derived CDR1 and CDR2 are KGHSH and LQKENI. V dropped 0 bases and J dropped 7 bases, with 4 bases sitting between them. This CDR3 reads CASSPPGQPQHF. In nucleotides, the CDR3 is TGTGCCAGCTCACCACCGGGCCAGCCCCAGCATTTT.

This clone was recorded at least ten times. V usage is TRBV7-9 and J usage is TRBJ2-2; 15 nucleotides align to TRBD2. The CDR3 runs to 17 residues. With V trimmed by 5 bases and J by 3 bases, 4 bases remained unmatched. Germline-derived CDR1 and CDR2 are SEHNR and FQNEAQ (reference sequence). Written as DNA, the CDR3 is TGTGCCAGCAGCAGGGGACTAGCGGGAGGACACACCGGGGAGCTGTTTTTT. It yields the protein CASSRGLAGGHTGELFF.

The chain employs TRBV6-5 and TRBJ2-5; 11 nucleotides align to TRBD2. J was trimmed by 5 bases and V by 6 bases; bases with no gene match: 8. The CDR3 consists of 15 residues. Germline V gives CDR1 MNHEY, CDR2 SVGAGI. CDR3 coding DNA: TGTGCCAGCAGAGATACTAGCGGGAGCTGGGAGACCCAGTACTTC. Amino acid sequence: CASRDTSGSWETQYF.

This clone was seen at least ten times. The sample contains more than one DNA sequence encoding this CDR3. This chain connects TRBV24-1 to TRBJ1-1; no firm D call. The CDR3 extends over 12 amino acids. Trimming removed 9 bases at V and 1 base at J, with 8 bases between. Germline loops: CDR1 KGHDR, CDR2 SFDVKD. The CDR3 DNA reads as TGTGCCACCTCCGGCGGGAACACTGAAGCTTTCTTT. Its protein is CATSGGNTEAFF.

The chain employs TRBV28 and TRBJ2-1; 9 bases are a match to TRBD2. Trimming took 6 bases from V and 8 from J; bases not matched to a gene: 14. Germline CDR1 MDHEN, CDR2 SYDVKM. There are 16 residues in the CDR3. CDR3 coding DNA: TGTGCCAGCAGCTATGTTGTAGCGGGAGTTTCGGATGAGCAGTTCTTC. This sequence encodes CASSYVVAGVSDEQFF.

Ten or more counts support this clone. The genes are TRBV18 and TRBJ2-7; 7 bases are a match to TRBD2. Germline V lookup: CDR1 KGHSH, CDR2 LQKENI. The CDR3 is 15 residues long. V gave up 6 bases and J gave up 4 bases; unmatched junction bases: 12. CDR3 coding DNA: TGTGCCAGCTCTCGGGTGGTCGGGAGGAATTACGAGCAGTACTTC. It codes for CASSRVVGRNYEQYF.

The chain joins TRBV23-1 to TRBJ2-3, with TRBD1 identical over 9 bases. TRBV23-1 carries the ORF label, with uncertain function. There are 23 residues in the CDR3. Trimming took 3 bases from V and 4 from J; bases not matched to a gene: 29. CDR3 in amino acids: CASSQGDRVVPDPPPFVADTQYF. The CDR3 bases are TGCGCCAGCAGTCAGGGGGACAGGGTCGTCCCTGACCCACCCCCGTTCGTCGCAGATACGCAGTATTTT.

The CDR3 coding sequence is TGTGCCATCAGTGTCGAGGGGGCCATTGATGGCTACACCTTC. It is translated as CAISVEGAIDGYTF. This chain connects TRBV10-3 to TRBJ1-2, with 7 bases aligning to TRBD1. The J segment lost 6 bases and the V segment lost 4 bases, leaving 8 bases of the junction unmatched. The CDR3 loop spans 14 amino acids. CDR1 ENHRY and CDR2 SYGVKD come from the germline V gene.

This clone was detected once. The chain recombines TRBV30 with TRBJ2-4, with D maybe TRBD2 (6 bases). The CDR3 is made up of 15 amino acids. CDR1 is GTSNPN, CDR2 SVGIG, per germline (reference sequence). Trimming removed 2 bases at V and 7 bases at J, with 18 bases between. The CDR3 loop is CAWSRDGRAGNIQYF. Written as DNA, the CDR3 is TGTGCCTGGAGTCGTGACGGGAGAGCTGGGAACATTCAGTACTTC.

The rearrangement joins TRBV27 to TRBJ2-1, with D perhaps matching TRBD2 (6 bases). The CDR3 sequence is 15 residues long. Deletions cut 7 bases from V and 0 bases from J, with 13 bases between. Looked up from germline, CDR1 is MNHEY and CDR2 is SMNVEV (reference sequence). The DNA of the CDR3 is TGTGCCAGCAAGGGAGCGGGCAGCTCCTACAATGAGCAGTTCTTC. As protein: CASKGAGSSYNEQFF.

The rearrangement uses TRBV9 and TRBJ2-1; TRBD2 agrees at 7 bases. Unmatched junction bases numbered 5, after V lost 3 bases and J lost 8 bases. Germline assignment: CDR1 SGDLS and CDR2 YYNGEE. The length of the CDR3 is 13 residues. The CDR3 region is CASSDGTTDEQFF. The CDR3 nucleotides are TGTGCCAGCAGCGACGGGACTACCGATGAGCAGTTCTTC.

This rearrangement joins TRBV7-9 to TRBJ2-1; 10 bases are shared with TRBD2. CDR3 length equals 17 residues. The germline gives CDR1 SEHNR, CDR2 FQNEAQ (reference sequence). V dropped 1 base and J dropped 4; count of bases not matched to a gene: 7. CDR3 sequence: CASSLGSLAGVYNEQFF. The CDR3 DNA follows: TGTGCCAGCAGCTTAGGGAGCCTAGCGGGAGTATACAATGAGCAGTTCTTC.